The next 7 T cell receptor beta chains were all read from a single sample in a study of T-cell memory formation after mild COVID-19. TCRdb reanalysed the 5' RACE reads using MiXCR and keeps one entry per CDR3 protein. The sample gives fewer than 200,000 distinct CDR3 sequences, 20% to 25% of which show up once; 20% to 25% is in the top ten. The specimen sequenced was PBMCs or a T cell subset sorted from them (not recorded which). The receptor source for this set is an adult woman who had mild COVID-19 (a few samples of this study predate the infection). Cell type and time point are not known.

The chain is built from TRBV9 and TRBJ2-3; weak D call: TRBD1 (6 bases). Trimming took off 2 bases at V and 3 bases at J, with 10 bases between the two ends. Germline CDR1 and CDR2: SGDLS and YYNGEE. There are 14 residues in the CDR3. CDR3 DNA sequence: TGTGCCAGCAGCGTCAACAGGGCTACAGATACGCAGTATTTT. Translated, it gives CASSVNRATDTQYF.

This chain connects TRBV4-1 to TRBJ2-1, with 14 bases lining up with TRBD2. The CDR3 spans 17 residues. V shed 0 bases, J shed 8 bases, and the junction held 6 bases outside the gene matches. The germline CDR1 and CDR2 sequences are MGHRA and YSYEKL. CDR3 sequence (DNA): TGCGCCAGCAGCCAAGACCGACTAGCGGGAGGGCGCGATGAGCAGTTCTTC. As protein: CASSQDRLAGGRDEQFF.

This clonotype was found many times. The chain joins TRBV27 to TRBJ1-1; D is undetermined. The V end lost 3 bases, the J end lost 1 base, and 9 bases lay between the germline ends. The CDR3 spans 14 residues. CDR1 is MNHEY, CDR2 SMNVEV, per germline (reference sequence). Written as DNA, the CDR3 is TGTGCCAGCAGTTTGAGGGCGGGGAACACTGAAGCTTTCTTT. Protein: CASSLRAGNTEAFF.

The DNA of the CDR3 is TGTGCCACCAGCAGAGATAAGGCGGATTACGAGCAGTACTTC. This translates into CATSRDKADYEQYF. This chain connects TRBV15 to TRBJ2-7; D remains ambiguous. Trimming stripped 0 bases from V and 4 bases from J, with 10 bases between. The CDR3 covers 14 residues. Germline CDR1 LNHNV, CDR2 YYDKDF (reference sequence). The whole variable domain, remainder taken from reference TRBV15 and TRBJ2-7, is DAMVIQNPRYQVTQFGKPVTLSCSQTLNHNVMYWYQQKSSQAPKLLFHYYDKDFNNEADTPDNFQSRRPNTSFCFLDIRSPGLGDTAMYLCATSRDKADYEQYFGPGTRLTVT.

Many counts were recorded for this clonotype. The rearrangement uses TRBV19 and TRBJ2-2; no clear D. Germline V gene data show CDR1 as LNHDA and CDR2 as SQIVND (reference sequence). Trimming pared 3 bases from V and 8 bases from J, leaving 4 bases between. CDR3 length: 11 amino acids. This CDR3 is CASSMGGELFF. The CDR3 DNA reads TGTGCCAGTAGTATGGGGGGGGAGCTGTTTTTT.

The rearrangement joins TRBV5-1 to TRBJ1-1; possibly TRBD1 for D (6 bases). Trimming pared 0 bases from V and 1 base from J, leaving 7 bases between. This CDR3 is built from 14 residues. Germline values: CDR1 SGHRS, CDR2 YFSETQ. CDR3 sequence reads: CASSLEGENTEAFF. The CDR3 DNA sequence: TGCGCCAGCAGCTTGGAGGGGGAGAACACTGAAGCTTTCTTT.

The genes are TRBV3-1 and TRBJ2-7, with D possibly called TRBD1 or TRBD2 (5 bases each). V was trimmed by 5 bases and J by 2 bases, leaving 13 bases between them. CDR3 length equals 14 residues. Germline CDR1 reads LGHDT; CDR2 reads YNNKEL (reference sequence). The CDR3 nucleotides read TGTGCCAGCAGCTCCCGGGACCGTACCTACGAGCAGTACTTC. This codes for CASSSRDRTYEQYF.